One and the same sample provided the 12 T cell receptor beta chains below, sequenced in a study of cytomegalovirus exposure and HLA in healthy donors. Only in-frame clones appear in the TCRdb table, and some are missing; sequencing was by immunoSEQ multiplex PCR. The table shows 45,000 to 65,000 clones, with about 93% occurring only once. The sequenced material came from PBMCs. These receptors were collected from a man aged 18 to 30 in good health and CMV-seronegative.

The rearrangement uses TRBV28 and TRBJ1-2; a possible D gene is TRBD1 (6 bases). From germline, CDR1 is MDHEN and CDR2 SYDVKM. Trimming stripped 5 bases from V and 7 bases from J, with 14 bases between. The CDR3 extends over 13 amino acids. CDR3 loop: CASSRAGEGGYTF. The CDR3 nucleotides are TGTGCCAGCAGTCGAGCAGGGGAGGGTGGCTACACCTTC.

The V and J genes are TRBV7-9 and TRBJ1-2, with D perhaps matching TRBD1 (5 bases). The CDR3 has 13 amino acids. The V end lost 3 bases, the J end lost 3 bases, and 8 bases lay between the germline ends. The V gene's germline CDR1 is SEHNR and CDR2 FQNEAQ (reference sequence). In DNA form, the CDR3 reads TGTGCCAGCAGCTTCGGCAGGGACTATGGCTACACCTTC. It codes for CASSFGRDYGYTF.

The V call is TRBV29-1, the J call TRBJ1-3, with TRBD1 matching over 9 bases. This CDR3 is built from 14 residues. The germline V gene has CDR1 SQVTM and CDR2 ANQGSEA. The V gene end was trimmed by 6 bases and the J gene end by 7 bases; junction bases not matched to a gene: 10. The CDR3 sequence is CSVRPGQGTNTIYF. The CDR3, as DNA: TGCAGCGTCCGCCCGGGACAGGGAACGAACACCATATATTTT. The variable domain in full, with the rest retrieved from reference TRBV29-1 and TRBJ1-3, is SAVISQKPSRDICQRGTSLTIQCQVDSQVTMMFWYRQQPGQSLTLIATANQGSEATYESGFVIDKFPISRPNLTFSTLTVSNMSPEDSSIYLCSVRPGQGTNTIYFGEGSWLTVV.

The chain links TRBV5-4 to TRBJ2-7; a weak D match, TRBD1 (5 bases). Germline V gene data show CDR1 as SGHNT and CDR2 as YYREEE (reference sequence). The CDR3 covers 14 residues. With 1 base removed from V and 5 bases from J, the gap between germline ends came to 13 bases. CDR3 coding DNA: TGTGCCAGCAGCTTGTCTGGCAGGGATAACGAGCAGTACTTC. As protein: CASSLSGRDNEQYF. The variable domain in full, with the rest retrieved from reference TRBV5-4 and TRBJ2-7, is ETGVTQSPTHLIKTRGQQVTLRCSSQSGHNTVSWYQQALGQGPQFIFQYYREEENGRGNFPPRFSGLQFPNYSSELNVNALELDDSALYLCASSLSGRDNEQYFGPGTRLTVT.

J is TRBJ2-3 and V is TRBV18, with 7 bases matching TRBD2. From germline, CDR1 is KGHSH and CDR2 LQKENI. This CDR3 region has 14 residues. The trim removed 6 bases at V and 1 base at J, leaving 4 bases unmatched. The CDR3 spells CASSLGLGTDTQYF. CDR3 DNA: TGTGCCAGCTCCCTTGGACTAGGCACAGATACGCAGTATTTT.

The chain employs TRBV5-5 and TRBJ2-2, with D possibly TRBD2 on 6 matching bases. Germline CDR1 and CDR2: SGHKS and YYEKEE (reference sequence). The V and J ends lost 2 bases and 4 bases respectively, with 12 bases between them. The CDR3 totals 15 residues. The CDR3 is CASSFPLATTGELFF. The CDR3 bases are TGTGCCAGCAGCTTTCCCCTAGCGACCACCGGGGAGCTGTTTTTT.

J is TRBJ2-1 and V is TRBV6-1, with D possibly being TRBD2 (5 bases). Germline CDR1 is MNHNS and CDR2 is SASEGT. With 5 bases removed from V and 0 bases from J, the gap between germline ends came to 11 bases. CDR3 length: 15 amino acids. The CDR3 loop reads CASSTDWGSYNEQFF. The CDR3 DNA is TGTGCCAGCAGTACGGACTGGGGCTCCTACAATGAGCAGTTCTTC.

This chain links TRBV6-5 with TRBJ1-2; D is possibly TRBD1 (6 bases). The CDR3 sequence is 15 residues long. Germline V CDR1 and CDR2: MNHEY, SVGAGI. The V and J ends lost 2 bases and 6 bases respectively, with 16 bases between them. This CDR3 is CASSYRVSRGNGYTF. CDR3 DNA sequence: TGTGCCAGCAGTTACCGTGTCTCCAGGGGCAATGGCTACACCTTC.

The CDR3 nucleotides are TGTGCCAGCAGCTTGGGAGGGAGAAATTCCGGGGAGCTGTTTTTT. This codes for CASSLGGRNSGELFF. This chain connects TRBV6-1 to TRBJ2-2; 7 positions agree with TRBD2. The V segment lost 6 bases and the J segment 6 bases; nucleotides outside the gene matches: 10. Germline CDR1 and CDR2: MNHNS and SASEGT. The CDR3 has 15 amino acids.

The CDR3 spells CASSIGTGGGGEKLFF. The CDR3 bases are TGTGCCAGCAGCATCGGGACAGGGGGCGGAGGCGAAAAACTGTTTTTT. V is TRBV5-5 and J is TRBJ1-4; 12 nucleotides agree with TRBD1. Germline assignment: CDR1 SGHKS and CDR2 YYEKEE (reference sequence). The V gene end was trimmed by 4 bases and the J gene end by 8 bases; junction bases not matched to a gene: 9. The CDR3 spans 16 residues.

The chain is built from TRBV5-1 and TRBJ1-5, with 10 bases matching TRBD1. V shed 4 bases, J shed 6 bases, and the junction held 4 bases outside the gene matches. CDR3 size: 14 residues. Germline assignment: CDR1 SGHRS and CDR2 YFSETQ. CDR3 nucleotide sequence: TGCGCCAGCAGCCCGGGACAGGGGAGTCAGCCCCAGCATTTT. Residues: CASSPGQGSQPQHF.

The V call is TRBV28, the J call TRBJ2-1; perhaps TRBD2 as D (5 bases). Trimming left V 1 base short and J 0 bases short, with 7 bases between. The CDR3 runs 15 residues. Germline V lookup: CDR1 MDHEN, CDR2 SYDVKM. CDR3 residues: CASSLSGSSYNEQFF. The CDR3, as DNA: TGTGCCAGCAGTTTATCGGGGAGCTCCTACAATGAGCAGTTCTTC.